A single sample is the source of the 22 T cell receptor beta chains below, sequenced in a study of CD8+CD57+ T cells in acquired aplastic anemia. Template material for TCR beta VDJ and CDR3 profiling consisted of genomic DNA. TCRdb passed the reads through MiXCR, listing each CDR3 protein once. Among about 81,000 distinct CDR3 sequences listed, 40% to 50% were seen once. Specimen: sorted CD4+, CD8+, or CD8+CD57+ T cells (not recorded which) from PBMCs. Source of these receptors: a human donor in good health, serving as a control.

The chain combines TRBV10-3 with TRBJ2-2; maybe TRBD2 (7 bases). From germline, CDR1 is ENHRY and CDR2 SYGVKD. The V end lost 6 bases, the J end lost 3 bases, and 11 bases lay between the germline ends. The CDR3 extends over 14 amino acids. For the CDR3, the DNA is TGTGCCATCAGACTAGGGGGGGACACCGGGGAGCTGTTTTTT. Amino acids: CAIRLGGDTGELFF.

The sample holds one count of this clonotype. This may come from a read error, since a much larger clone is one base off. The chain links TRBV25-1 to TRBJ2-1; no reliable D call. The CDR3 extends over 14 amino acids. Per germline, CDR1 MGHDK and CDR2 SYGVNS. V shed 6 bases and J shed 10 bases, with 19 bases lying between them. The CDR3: CASSFVPTGEEQFF. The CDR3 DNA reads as TGTGCCAGCAGCTTCGTTCCTACGGGCGAGGAGCAGTTCTTC.

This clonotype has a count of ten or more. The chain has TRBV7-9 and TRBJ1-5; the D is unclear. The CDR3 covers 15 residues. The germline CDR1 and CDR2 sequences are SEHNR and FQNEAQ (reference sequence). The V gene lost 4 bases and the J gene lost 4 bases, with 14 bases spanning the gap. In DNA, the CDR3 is TGTGCCAGCAGCTCAACGGCGAGCGGGAATCAGCCCCAGCATTTT. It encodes CASSSTASGNQPQHF.

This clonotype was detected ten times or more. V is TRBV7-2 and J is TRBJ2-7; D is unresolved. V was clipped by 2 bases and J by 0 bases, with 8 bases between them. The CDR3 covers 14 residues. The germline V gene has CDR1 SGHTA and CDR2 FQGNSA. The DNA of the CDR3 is TGTGCCAGCAGCTTAAACTTTCCCTCCTACGAGCAGTACTTC. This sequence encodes CASSLNFPSYEQYF.

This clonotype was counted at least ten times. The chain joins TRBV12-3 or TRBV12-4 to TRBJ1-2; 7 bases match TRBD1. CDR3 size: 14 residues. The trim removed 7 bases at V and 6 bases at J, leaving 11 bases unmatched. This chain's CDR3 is CASTSSDRADGYTF. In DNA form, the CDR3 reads TGTGCCAGCACCTCCTCTGACAGGGCGGATGGCTACACCTTC.

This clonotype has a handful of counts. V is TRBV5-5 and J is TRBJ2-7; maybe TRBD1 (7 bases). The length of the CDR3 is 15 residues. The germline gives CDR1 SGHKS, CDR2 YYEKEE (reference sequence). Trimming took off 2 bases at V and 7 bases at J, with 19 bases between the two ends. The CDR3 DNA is TGTGCCAGCAGCTTCCAGGGGGGATCTTGGGGGGAGCAGTACTTC. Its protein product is CASSFQGGSWGEQYF.

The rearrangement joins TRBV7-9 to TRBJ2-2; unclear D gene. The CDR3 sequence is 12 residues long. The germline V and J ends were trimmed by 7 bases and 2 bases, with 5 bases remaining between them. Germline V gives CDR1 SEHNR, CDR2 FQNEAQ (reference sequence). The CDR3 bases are TGTGCCAGCAACCGTAACACCGGGGAGCTGTTTTTT. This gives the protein CASNRNTGELFF.

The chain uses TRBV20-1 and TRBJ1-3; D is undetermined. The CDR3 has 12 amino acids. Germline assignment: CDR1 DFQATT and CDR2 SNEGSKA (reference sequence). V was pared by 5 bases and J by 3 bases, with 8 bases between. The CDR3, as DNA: TGCAGTGCTGTGATAGATGGAAACACCATATATTTT. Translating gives CSAVIDGNTIYF.

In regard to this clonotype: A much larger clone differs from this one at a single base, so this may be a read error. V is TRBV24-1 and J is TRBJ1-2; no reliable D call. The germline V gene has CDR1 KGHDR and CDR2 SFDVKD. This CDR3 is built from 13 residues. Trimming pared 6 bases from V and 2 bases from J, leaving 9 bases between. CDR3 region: CATSLAPNYGYTF. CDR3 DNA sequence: TGTGCCACCAGTTTAGCACCAAACTATGGCTACACCTTC.

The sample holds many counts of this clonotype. This chain's CDR3 is CSVRGGSNNEQFF. CDR3 in DNA: TGCAGCGTAAGGGGGGGATCGAACAATGAGCAGTTCTTC. This rearrangement joins TRBV29-1 to TRBJ2-1, with D maybe TRBD2 (7 bases). CDR1 SQVTM and CDR2 ANQGSEA come from the germline V gene. The CDR3 covers 13 residues. The V and J ends lost 6 bases and 5 bases respectively, with 14 bases between them.

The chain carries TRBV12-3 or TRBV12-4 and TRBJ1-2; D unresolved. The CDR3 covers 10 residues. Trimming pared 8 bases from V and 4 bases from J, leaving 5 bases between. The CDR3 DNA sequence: TGTGCCAGCCCAGGCTATGGCTACACCTTC. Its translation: CASPGYGYTF.

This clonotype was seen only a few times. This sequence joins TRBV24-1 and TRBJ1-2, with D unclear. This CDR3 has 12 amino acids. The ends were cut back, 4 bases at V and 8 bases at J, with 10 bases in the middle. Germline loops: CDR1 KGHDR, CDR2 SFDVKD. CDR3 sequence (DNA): TGTGCCACCAGTGACGCTTTGTCCGGCTACACCTTC. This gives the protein CATSDALSGYTF.

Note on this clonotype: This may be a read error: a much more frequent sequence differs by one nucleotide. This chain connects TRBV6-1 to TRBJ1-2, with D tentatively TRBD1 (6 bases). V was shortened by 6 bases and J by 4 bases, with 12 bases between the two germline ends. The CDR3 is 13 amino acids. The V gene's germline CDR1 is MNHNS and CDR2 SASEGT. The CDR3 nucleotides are TGTGCCAGCAGGGGAGGGACACTCTATGGCTACACCTTC. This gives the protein CASRGGTLYGYTF.

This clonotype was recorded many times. CDR3 residues: CSARDGRSSNQPQHF. Written as DNA, the CDR3 is TGCAGTGCTAGAGACGGGCGGAGTAGCAATCAGCCCCAGCATTTT. The chain combines TRBV20-1 with TRBJ1-5; D call uncertain. There are 15 residues in the CDR3. V was cut by 0 bases and J by 0 bases, with 9 bases left in between. Germline assignment: CDR1 DFQATT and CDR2 SNEGSKA (reference sequence).

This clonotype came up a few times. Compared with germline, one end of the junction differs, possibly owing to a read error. The CDR3 loop reads CASSYSTQSHGYTF. The CDR3 DNA is TGTGCCAGCAGTTACTCAACCCAGTCGCATGGATACACCTTC. The chain joins TRBV6-5 to TRBJ1-2; D gene unclear. The CDR3 covers 14 residues. CDR1 is MNHEY, CDR2 SVGAGI, per germline.

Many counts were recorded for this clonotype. The CDR3 DNA follows: TGTGCCAGCAGCGCCTCTACTACAGGGGGTGACGGCTACACCTTC. Amino acids: CASSASTTGGDGYTF. The rearrangement uses TRBV9 and TRBJ1-2; 8 bases agree with TRBD1. The V gene end was trimmed by 3 bases and the J gene end by 8 bases; junction bases not matched to a gene: 12. Germline-derived CDR1 and CDR2 are SGDLS and YYNGEE. CDR3 length: 15 amino acids. The full variable domain, rest sourced from reference TRBV9 and TRBJ1-2, is DSGVTQTPKHLITATGQRVTLRCSPRSGDLSVYWYQQSLDQGLQFLIQYYNGEERAKGNILERFSAQQFPDLHSELNLSSLELGDSALYFCASSASTTGGDGYTFGSGTRLTVV.

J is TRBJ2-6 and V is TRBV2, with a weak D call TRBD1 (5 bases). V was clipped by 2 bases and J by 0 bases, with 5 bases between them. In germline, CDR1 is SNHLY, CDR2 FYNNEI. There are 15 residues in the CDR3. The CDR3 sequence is CASSEQGSGANVLTF. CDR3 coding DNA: TGTGCCAGCAGTGAACAGGGCTCTGGGGCCAACGTCCTGACTTTC.

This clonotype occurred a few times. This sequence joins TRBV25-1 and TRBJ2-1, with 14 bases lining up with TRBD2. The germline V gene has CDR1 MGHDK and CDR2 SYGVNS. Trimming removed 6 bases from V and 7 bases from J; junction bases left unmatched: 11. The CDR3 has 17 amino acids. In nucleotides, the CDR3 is TGTGCCAGCAGCGGCCCGGGACTAGCGGGGGATTTAAATGAGCAGTTCTTC. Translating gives CASSGPGLAGDLNEQFF.

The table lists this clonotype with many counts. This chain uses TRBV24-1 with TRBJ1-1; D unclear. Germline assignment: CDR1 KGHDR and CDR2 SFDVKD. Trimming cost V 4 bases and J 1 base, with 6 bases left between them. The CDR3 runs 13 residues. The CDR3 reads CATSDRQNTEAFF. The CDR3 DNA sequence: TGTGCCACCAGTGACCGCCAGAACACTGAAGCTTTCTTT.

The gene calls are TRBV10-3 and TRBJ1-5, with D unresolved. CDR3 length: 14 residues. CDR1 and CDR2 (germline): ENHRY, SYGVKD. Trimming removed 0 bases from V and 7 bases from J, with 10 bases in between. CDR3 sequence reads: CAISESRTEQPQHF. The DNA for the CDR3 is TGTGCCATCAGTGAGTCGAGGACGGAACAGCCCCAGCATTTT.

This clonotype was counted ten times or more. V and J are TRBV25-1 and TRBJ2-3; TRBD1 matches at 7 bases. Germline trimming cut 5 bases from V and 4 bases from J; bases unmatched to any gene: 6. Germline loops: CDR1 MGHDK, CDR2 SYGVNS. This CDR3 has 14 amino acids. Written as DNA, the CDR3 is TGTGCCAGCAGTTTAGGGGGCCCGGCAGATACGCAGTATTTT. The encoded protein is CASSLGGPADTQYF.

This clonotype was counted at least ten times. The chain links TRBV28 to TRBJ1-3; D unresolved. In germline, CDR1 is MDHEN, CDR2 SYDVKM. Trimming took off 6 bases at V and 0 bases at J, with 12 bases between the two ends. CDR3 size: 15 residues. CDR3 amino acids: CASSIQSDSGNTIYF. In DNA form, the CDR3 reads TGTGCCAGCAGCATCCAGAGCGACTCTGGAAACACCATATATTTT.